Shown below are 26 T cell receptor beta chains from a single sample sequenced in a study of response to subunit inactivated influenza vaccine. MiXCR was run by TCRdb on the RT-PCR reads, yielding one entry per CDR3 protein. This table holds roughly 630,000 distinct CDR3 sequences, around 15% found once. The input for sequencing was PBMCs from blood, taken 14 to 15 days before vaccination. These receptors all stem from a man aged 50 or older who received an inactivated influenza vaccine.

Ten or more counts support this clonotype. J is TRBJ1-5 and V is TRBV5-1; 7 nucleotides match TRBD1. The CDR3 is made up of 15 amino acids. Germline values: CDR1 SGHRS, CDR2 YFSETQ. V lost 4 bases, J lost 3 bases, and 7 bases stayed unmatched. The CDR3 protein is CASSITGTVNQPQHF. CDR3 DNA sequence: TGCGCCAGCAGCATTACCGGGACAGTCAATCAGCCCCAGCATTTT.

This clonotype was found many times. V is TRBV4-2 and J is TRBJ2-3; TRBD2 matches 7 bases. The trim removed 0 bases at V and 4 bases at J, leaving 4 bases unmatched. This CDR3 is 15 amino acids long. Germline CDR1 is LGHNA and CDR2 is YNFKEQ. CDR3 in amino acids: CASSQEGREADTQYF. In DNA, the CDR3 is TGTGCCAGCAGCCAAGAAGGGAGGGAGGCAGATACGCAGTATTTT.

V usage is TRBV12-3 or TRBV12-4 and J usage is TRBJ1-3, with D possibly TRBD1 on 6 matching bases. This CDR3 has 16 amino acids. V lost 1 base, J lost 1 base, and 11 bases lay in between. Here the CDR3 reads CASSLEATGSGNTIYF. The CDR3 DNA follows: TGTGCCAGCAGTTTAGAGGCTACAGGGTCTGGAAACACCATATATTTT.

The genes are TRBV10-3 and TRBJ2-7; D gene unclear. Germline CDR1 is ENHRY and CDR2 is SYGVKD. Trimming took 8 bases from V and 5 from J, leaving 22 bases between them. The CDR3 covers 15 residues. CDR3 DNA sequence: TGTGCCATCGCTGACGGCCGACGGATCGACAACGAGCAGTACTTC. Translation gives CAIADGRRIDNEQYF.

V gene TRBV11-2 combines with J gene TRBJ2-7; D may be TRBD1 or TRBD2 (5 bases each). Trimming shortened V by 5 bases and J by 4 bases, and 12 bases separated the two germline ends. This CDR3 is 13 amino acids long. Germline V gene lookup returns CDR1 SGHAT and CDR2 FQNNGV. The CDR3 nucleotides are TGTGCCAGCAGCGCCCTAGCAGGGTACGAGCAGTACTTC. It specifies CASSALAGYEQYF.

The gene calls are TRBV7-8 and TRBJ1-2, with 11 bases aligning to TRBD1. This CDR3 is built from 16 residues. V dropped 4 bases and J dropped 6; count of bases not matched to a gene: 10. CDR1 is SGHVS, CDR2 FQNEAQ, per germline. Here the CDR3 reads CASSWRDRGREDGYTF. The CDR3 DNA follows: TGTGCCAGCAGCTGGAGGGACAGGGGGAGAGAGGATGGCTACACCTTC.

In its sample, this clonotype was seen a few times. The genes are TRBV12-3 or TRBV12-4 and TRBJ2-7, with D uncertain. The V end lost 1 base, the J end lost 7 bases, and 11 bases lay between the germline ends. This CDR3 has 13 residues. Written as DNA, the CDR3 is TGTGCCAGCAGTTTAGTAAGTACCGGTGAGCAGTACTTC. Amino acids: CASSLVSTGEQYF.

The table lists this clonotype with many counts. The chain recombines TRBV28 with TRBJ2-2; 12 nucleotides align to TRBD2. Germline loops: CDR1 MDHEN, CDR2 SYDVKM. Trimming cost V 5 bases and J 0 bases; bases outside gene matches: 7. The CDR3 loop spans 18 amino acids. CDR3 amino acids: CASSPGLAGRSNTGELFF. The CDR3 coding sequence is TGTGCCAGCAGTCCAGGACTAGCGGGAAGATCGAACACCGGGGAGCTGTTTTTT.

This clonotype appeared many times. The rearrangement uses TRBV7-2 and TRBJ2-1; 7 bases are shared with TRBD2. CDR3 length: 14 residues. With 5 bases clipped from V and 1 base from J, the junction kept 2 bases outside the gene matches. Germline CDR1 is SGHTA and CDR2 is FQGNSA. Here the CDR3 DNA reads TGTGCCAGCAGCCCCGGGAGGTCCTACAATGAGCAGTTCTTC. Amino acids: CASSPGRSYNEQFF.

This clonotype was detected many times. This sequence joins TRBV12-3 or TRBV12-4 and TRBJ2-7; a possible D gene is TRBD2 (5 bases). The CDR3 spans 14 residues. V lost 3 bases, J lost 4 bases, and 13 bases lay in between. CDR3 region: CASSFYPGNYEQYF. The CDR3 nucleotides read TGTGCCAGCAGTTTCTATCCGGGGAATTACGAGCAGTACTTC.

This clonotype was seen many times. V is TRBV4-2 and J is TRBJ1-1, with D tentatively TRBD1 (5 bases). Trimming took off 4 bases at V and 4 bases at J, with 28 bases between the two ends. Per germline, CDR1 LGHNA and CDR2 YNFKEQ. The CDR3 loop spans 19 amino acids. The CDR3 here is CASSPTLSPEGGRGTEAFF. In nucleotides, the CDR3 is TGTGCCAGCAGCCCAACCCTCTCACCGGAGGGAGGTAGGGGCACTGAAGCTTTCTTT.

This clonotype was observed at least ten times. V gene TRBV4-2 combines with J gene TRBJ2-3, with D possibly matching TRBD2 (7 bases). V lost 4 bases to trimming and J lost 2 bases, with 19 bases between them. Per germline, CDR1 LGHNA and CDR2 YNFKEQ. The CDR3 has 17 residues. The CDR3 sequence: CASSRLITGGYTDTQYF. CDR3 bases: TGTGCCAGCAGCCGATTAATTACGGGGGGCTACACAGATACGCAGTATTTT.

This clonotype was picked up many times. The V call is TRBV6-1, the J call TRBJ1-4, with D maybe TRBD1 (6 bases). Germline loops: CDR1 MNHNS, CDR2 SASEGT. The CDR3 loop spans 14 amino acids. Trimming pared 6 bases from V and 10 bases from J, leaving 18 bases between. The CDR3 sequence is CASSSRGSGGKLFF. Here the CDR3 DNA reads TGTGCCAGCAGCTCCAGGGGATCAGGCGGAAAACTGTTTTTT.

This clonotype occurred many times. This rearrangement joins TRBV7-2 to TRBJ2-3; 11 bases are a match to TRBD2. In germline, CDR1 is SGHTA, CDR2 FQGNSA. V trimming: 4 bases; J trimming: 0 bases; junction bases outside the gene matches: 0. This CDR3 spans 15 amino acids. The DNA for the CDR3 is TGTGCCAGCAGCTGGACTAGCGGGAGCACAGATACGCAGTATTTT. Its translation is CASSWTSGSTDTQYF.

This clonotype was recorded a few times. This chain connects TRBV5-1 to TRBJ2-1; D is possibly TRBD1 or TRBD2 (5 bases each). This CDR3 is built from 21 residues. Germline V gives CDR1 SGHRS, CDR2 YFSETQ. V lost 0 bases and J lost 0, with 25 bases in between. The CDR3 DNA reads TGCGCCAGCAGCTTGGGTGGGGGTAGGATTTTCATAACGAGCTCCTACAATGAGCAGTTCTTC. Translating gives CASSLGGGRIFITSSYNEQFF.

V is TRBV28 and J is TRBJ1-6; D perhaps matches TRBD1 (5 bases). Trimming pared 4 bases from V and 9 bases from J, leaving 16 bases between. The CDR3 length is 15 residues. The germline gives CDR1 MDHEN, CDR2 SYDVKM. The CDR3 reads CASSSPLGPGSPLHF. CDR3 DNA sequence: TGTGCCAGCAGTTCCCCCTTGGGGCCGGGTTCACCCCTCCACTTT.

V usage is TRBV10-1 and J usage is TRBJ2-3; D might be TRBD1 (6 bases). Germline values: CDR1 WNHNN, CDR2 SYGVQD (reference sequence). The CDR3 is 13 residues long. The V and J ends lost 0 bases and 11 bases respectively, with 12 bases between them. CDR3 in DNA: TGCGCCAGCAGTGAGTCGGGGGCAGCAAAGCAGTATTTT. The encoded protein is CASSESGAAKQYF.

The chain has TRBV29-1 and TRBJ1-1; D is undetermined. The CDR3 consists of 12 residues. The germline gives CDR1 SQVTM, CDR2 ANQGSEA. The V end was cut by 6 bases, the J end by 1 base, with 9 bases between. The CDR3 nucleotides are TGCAGCGTCGGGCCCTCGAACACTGAAGCTTTCTTT. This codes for CSVGPSNTEAFF.

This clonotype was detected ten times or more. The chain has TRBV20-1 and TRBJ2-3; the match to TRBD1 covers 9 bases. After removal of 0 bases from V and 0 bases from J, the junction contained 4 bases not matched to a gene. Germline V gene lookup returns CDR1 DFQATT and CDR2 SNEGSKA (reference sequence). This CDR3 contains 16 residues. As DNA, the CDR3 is TGCAGTGCTAGAGATACAGGGGGCCAGAGCACAGATACGCAGTATTTT. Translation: CSARDTGGQSTDTQYF.

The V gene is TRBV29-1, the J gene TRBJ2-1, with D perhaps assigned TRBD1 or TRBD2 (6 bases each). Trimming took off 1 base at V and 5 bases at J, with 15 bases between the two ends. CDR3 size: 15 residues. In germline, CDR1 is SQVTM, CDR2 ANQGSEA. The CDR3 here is CSVEGALGGHNEQFF. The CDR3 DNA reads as TGCAGCGTTGAAGGGGCCCTTGGGGGGCACAATGAGCAGTTCTTC.

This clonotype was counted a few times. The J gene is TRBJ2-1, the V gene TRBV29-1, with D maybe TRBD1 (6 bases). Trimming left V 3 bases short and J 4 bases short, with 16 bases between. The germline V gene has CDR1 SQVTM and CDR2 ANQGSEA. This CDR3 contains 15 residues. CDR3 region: CSVDEQGSVYNEQFF. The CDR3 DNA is TGCAGCGTTGACGAACAGGGATCCGTATACAATGAGCAGTTCTTC.

CDR3 protein: CASSLQGPGTDTQYF. The CDR3 region has the DNA TGTGCCAGCTCACTGCAGGGTCCTGGCACAGATACGCAGTATTTT. The chain couples TRBV18 to TRBJ2-3, with D tentatively TRBD1 (5 bases). Looked up from germline, CDR1 is KGHSH and CDR2 is LQKENI. The CDR3 has 15 amino acids. Trimming removed 4 bases from V and 1 base from J, with 12 bases in between.

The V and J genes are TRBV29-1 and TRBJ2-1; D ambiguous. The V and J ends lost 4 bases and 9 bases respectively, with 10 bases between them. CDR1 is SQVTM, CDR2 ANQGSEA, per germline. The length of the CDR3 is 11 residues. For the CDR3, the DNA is TGCAGCGTTGTTCTGGTGAGTGAGCAGTTCTTC. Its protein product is CSVVLVSEQFF.

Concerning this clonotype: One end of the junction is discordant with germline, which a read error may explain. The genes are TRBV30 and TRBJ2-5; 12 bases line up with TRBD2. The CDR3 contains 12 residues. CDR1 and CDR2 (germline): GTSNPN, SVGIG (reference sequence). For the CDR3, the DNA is TGTGCCTGGAGTTTAACTAGCGGGAGGAATCTCTTC. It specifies CAWSLTSGRNLF.

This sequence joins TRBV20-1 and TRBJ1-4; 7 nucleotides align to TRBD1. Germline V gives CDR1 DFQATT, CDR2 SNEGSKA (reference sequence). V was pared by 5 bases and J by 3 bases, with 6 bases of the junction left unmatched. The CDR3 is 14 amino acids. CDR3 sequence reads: CSAPRQGSNEKLFF. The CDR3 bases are TGCAGTGCTCCCAGACAGGGCTCTAATGAAAAACTGTTTTTT.

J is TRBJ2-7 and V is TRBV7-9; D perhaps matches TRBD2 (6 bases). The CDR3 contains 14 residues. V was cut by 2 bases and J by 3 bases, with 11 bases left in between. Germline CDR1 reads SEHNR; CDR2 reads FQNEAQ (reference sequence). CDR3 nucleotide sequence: TGTGCCAGCAGCTTAACCGAGGGAGGCTACGAGCAGTACTTC. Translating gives CASSLTEGGYEQYF.